A selection of T cell receptor beta chains follows, all from one sample in a study of blood T cell repertoires in COVID-19. Repertoires were generated with immunoSEQ multiplex PCR, while TCRdb's copy carries only in-frame clones and drops some. This repertoire shows 40,000 or so clones, just over 90% found once; its top ten account for 2% to 2.5%. Sequenced material: peripheral blood. The receptors stem from a middle-aged man with active COVID-19. Both conserved end residues are part of each CDR3.

J,V,CDR3
TRBJ1-5,TRBV5-6,CASSLGPGGNQPQHF
TRBJ1-2,TRBV6-2/TRBV6-3,CASSSEGGQVNYGYTF
TRBJ1-5,TRBV12-5,CASGHYRVRTNQPQHF
TRBJ2-5,TRBV6-5,CASSYGLSQETQYF
TRBJ2-1,TRBV6-5,CASSATAYNEQFF
TRBJ1-6,TRBV25-1,CASTGGSSPLHF
TRBJ2-5,TRBV4-3,CASSQALGSGGGETQYF
TRBJ2-1,TRBV6-4,CASSRGSGVSYNEQFF
TRBJ2-1,TRBV5-1,CASSSGLLATYNEQFF
TRBJ2-1,TRBV11-2,CASSANRGLTQYEQFF
TRBJ1-2,TRBV19,CATEGQYSNYGYTF
TRBJ2-5,TRBV9,CASSRRVDETQYF
TRBJ1-2,TRBV6-6,CALGAVGYGYTF
TRBJ2-2,TRBV4-3,CASSLIAGGSYTGELFF
TRBJ1-2,TRBV19,CASSQNRGLSGYTF
TRBJ2-6,TRBV12-5,CASGIQGSGANVLTF
TRBJ2-4,TRBV9,CASTTDGDSKNIQYF
TRBJ2-1,TRBV6-4,CASSDSRGSYNEQFF
TRBJ2-3,TRBV12-3/TRBV12-4,CASTRSGDTQYF
TRBJ2-1,TRBV3-1/TRBV3-2,CASSQVKGLGYNEQFF
TRBJ2-1,TRBV5-1,CASSGSGGLSYEQFF
TRBJ2-3,TRBV6-4,CASSERGAGSADTQYF
TRBJ2-7,TRBV11-2,CASTKIGASGSSYEQYF
TRBJ1-2,TRBV2,CASSRDREGYGYTF
TRBJ2-3,TRBV9,CASTRLAGGFSTDTQYF
TRBJ2-7,TRBV6-1,CASSEGTSGLASYEQYF
TRBJ2-1,TRBV2,CASSEAAEGLHNEQFF
TRBJ2-3,TRBV5-8,CASSSGQDASTDTQYF
TRBJ2-7,TRBV29-1,CSVGGGQGADEQYF
TRBJ2-6,TRBV7-3,CASSPGGTGTGANVLTF
TRBJ2-3,TRBV11-2,CASSPSAGGADTQYF
TRBJ2-5,TRBV6-1,CASSEVDRGGRETQYF
TRBJ2-1,TRBV18,CASSRPKLAGGINEQFF
TRBJ2-2,TRBV27,CASSFGVSTGELFF
TRBJ2-3,TRBV27,CASRGAGTDTQYF
TRBJ1-5,TRBV10-2,CASTPSGDRDIQPQHF
TRBJ1-4,TRBV5-4,CASSSRADNEKLFF
TRBJ2-3,TRBV30,CAWSFIQAGGPETDTQYF
TRBJ2-6,TRBV19,CASRQGVTSGANVLTF
TRBJ2-7,TRBV20-1,CSASLAHEQYF
TRBJ1-1,TRBV27,CASSLAPDRAIEAFF
TRBJ2-7,TRBV4-2,CASSQAGTYSYEQYF